One sample yielded the 21 T cell receptor beta chains listed below, sequenced in a study of blood T cell repertoires in COVID-19. The protocol was immunoSEQ multiplex PCR, while the TCRdb copy is restricted to in-frame clones and leaves out a portion. The sample holds 150,000 to 200,000 clones, less than 85% seen once. The sample taken for sequencing was peripheral blood. The receptors were gathered from a human donor with acute or convalescent COVID-19. The donor label of this sample is uncertain.

This chain uses TRBV9 with TRBJ2-3, with D tentatively TRBD2 (6 bases). Germline V gene lookup returns CDR1 SGDLS and CDR2 YYNGEE. V shed 5 bases and J shed 0 bases, with 19 bases lying between them. The CDR3 has 17 amino acids. In nucleotides, the CDR3 is TGTGCCAGCAGTCCTCTCGGGGGTTCTCTTAGCACAGATACGCAGTATTTT. Amino acid sequence: CASSPLGGSLSTDTQYF.

This chain joins TRBV4-3 and TRBJ2-7; 11 bases match TRBD2. The V gene end was trimmed by 4 bases and the J gene end by 3 bases; junction bases not matched to a gene: 5. Germline loops: CDR1 LGHNA, CDR2 YSLEER. This CDR3 is built from 15 residues. As DNA, the CDR3 is TGCGCCAGCAGCCTTCTAGCGGGGGGTATCTACGAGCAGTACTTC. It codes for CASSLLAGGIYEQYF.

The J gene is TRBJ1-5, the V gene TRBV19; TRBD1 aligns across 7 bases. V lost 5 bases, J lost 11 bases, and 9 bases stayed unmatched. Per germline, CDR1 LNHDA and CDR2 SQIVND (reference sequence). This CDR3 is built from 13 residues. CDR3 in DNA: TGTGCCAGTAGTTCAGGGGGGAGGTCGGCCCAGCATTTT. Translated: CASSSGGRSAQHF. Complete variable domain (other parts from reference TRBV19 and TRBJ1-5): DGGITQSPKYLFRKEGQNVTLSCEQNLNHDAMYWYRQDPGQGLRLIYYSQIVNDFQKGDIAEGYSVSREKKESFPLTVTSAQKNPTAFYLCASSSGGRSAQHFGDGTRLSIL.

Points on this clone: Other DNA variants within this sample encode the same CDR3. The chain joins TRBV14 to TRBJ1-1, with D uncertain. The CDR3 spans 14 residues. Germline V gene data show CDR1 as SGHDN and CDR2 as FVKESK. The germline V and J ends were trimmed by 1 base and 0 bases, with 6 bases remaining between them. This CDR3 reads CASSQAGMNTEAFF. The CDR3 nucleotides are TGTGCCAGCAGCCAAGCGGGGATGAACACTGAAGCTTTCTTT. The variable domain in full, with the rest retrieved from reference TRBV14 and TRBJ1-1, is EAGVTQFPSHSVIEKGQTVTLRCDPISGHDNLYWYRRVMGKEIKFLLHFVKESKQDESGMPNNRFLAERTGGTYSTLKVQPAELEDSGVYFCASSQAGMNTEAFFGQGTRLTVV.

The chain joins TRBV7-6 to TRBJ1-2; D is possibly TRBD1 (5 bases). The CDR3 totals 14 residues. In germline, CDR1 is SGHVS, CDR2 FNYEAQ. V shed 5 bases and J shed 4 bases, with 14 bases lying between them. The CDR3 DNA sequence: TGTGCCAGCAGCCTGGGGCCCGATAGCTATGGCTACACCTTC. Translation gives CASSLGPDSYGYTF. The variable domain in full, completed from reference TRBV7-6 and TRBJ1-2, reads GAGVSQSPRYKVTKRGQDVALRCDPISGHVSLYWYRQALGQGPEFLTYFNYEAQQDKSGLPNDRFSAERPEGSISTLTIQRTEQRDSAMYRCASSLGPDSYGYTFGSGTRLTVV.

The CDR3 coding sequence is TGCGCCAGCAGCCCAGGGACAGGTCTAAGGCAGCCCCAGCATTTT. This translates into CASSPGTGLRQPQHF. The rearrangement links TRBV5-1 to TRBJ1-5; 8 bases line up with TRBD1. The CDR3 extends over 15 amino acids. Trimming removed 4 bases from V and 7 bases from J; junction bases left unmatched: 10. Germline CDR1 is SGHRS and CDR2 is YFSETQ.

The V gene is TRBV19, the J gene TRBJ1-5; weak D call: TRBD1 (6 bases). Germline values: CDR1 LNHDA, CDR2 SQIVND (reference sequence). V lost 6 bases and J lost 2, with 20 bases in between. This CDR3 has 17 residues. The DNA of the CDR3 is TGTGCCAGTAGCCCCATTTTAGGGGGATACGGCAATCAGCCCCAGCATTTT. It is translated as CASSPILGGYGNQPQHF.

The chain combines TRBV19 with TRBJ1-5, with 7 bases that match TRBD1. Germline-derived CDR1 and CDR2 are LNHDA and SQIVND (reference sequence). V dropped 8 bases and J dropped 1; count of bases not matched to a gene: 14. The CDR3 loop spans 17 amino acids. CDR3 nucleotide sequence: TGTGCCAGTTGTCGTACCTTACTACAGGGGAGCAATCAGCCCCAGCATTTT. Translation: CASCRTLLQGSNQPQHF.

The V and J genes are TRBV7-5 and TRBJ1-1; the table's TRBD1 call for D was not verified on the DNA. TRBV7-5 is a documented pseudogene. The CDR3 contains 14 residues. CDR3 nucleotide sequence: TGTGTCAGAAGCTTGACAGGGTCGAGGGCTGAAGCTTTCTTT. Amino acids: CVRSLTGSRAEAFF.

The rearrangement joins TRBV7-2 to TRBJ1-4, with D possibly TRBD1 on 5 matching bases. V gave up 2 bases and J gave up 4 bases, with 8 bases separating them. CDR1 is SGHTA and CDR2 is FQGNSA in the germline V gene. The CDR3 totals 14 residues. DNA for the CDR3: TGTGCCAGCAGCTTAAGGGGCATTAATGAAAAACTGTTTTTT. Its protein product is CASSLRGINEKLFF.

The genes are TRBV30 and TRBJ1-6; no definite D call. Germline assignment: CDR1 GTSNPN and CDR2 SVGIG (reference sequence). The CDR3 is 13 residues long. V was shortened by 1 base and J by 14 bases, with 15 bases between the two germline ends. Here the CDR3 reads CAWSDPPPVTLHF. The CDR3 nucleotides read TGTGCCTGGAGTGACCCCCCCCCAGTCACCCTCCACTTT.

This chain connects TRBV7-9 to TRBJ1-2; TRBD1 is a possible D gene (5 bases). The CDR3 loop spans 16 amino acids. V lost 5 bases and J lost 13, with 29 bases in between. In germline, CDR1 is SEHNR, CDR2 FQNEAQ (reference sequence). The CDR3, as DNA: TGTGCCAGCAGCATTAATACCGGGACTGCTTTTATGAACCCCACCTTC. Protein product: CASSINTGTAFMNPTF. Together with reference TRBV7-9 and TRBJ1-2, the CDR3 gives the full variable domain: DTGVSQNPRHKITKRGQNVTFRCDPISEHNRLYWYRQTLGQGPEFLTYFQNEAQLEKSRLLSDRFSAERPKGSFSTLEIQRTEQGDSAMYLCASSINTGTAFMNPTFGSGTRLTVV.

The CDR3 region is CASSRLPGTENTGELFF. The CDR3 DNA follows: TGTGCCAGCAGTAGACTCCCCGGGACAGAGAACACCGGGGAGCTGTTTTTT. The chain links TRBV7-8 to TRBJ2-2, with 7 nucleotides matching TRBD1. The germline CDR1 and CDR2 sequences are SGHVS and FQNEAQ. CDR3 length: 17 amino acids. V dropped 6 bases and J dropped 1; count of bases not matched to a gene: 11.

The V and J genes are TRBV7-8 and TRBJ1-5, with a weak D call TRBD1 (5 bases). V shed 1 base and J shed 7 bases, with 11 bases lying between them. CDR1 is SGHVS and CDR2 is FQNEAQ in the germline V gene. This CDR3 has 14 residues. CDR3 region: CASSLELGPQPQHF. CDR3 nucleotide sequence: TGTGCCAGCAGCTTAGAATTGGGGCCCCAGCCCCAGCATTTT. Drawing the rest from reference TRBV7-8 and TRBJ1-5, the complete variable domain is GAGVSQSPRYKVAKRGQDVALRCDPISGHVSLFWYQQALGQGPEFLTYFQNEAQLDKSGLPSDRFFAERPEGSVSTLKIQRTQQEDSAVYLCASSLELGPQPQHFGDGTRLSIL.

This clone appeared once. This chain links TRBV27 with TRBJ1-4, with a possible D match to TRBD1 (5 bases). CDR1 is MNHEY and CDR2 is SMNVEV in the germline V gene (reference sequence). This CDR3 contains 14 residues. Trimming pared 6 bases from V and 4 bases from J, leaving 12 bases between. CDR3 DNA: TGTGCCAGCAGGCGGGGGTCGGGTAATGAAAAACTGTTTTTT. It is translated as CASRRGSGNEKLFF.

This chain joins TRBV6-6 and TRBJ2-1; 9 bases fit TRBD1. Germline V gene lookup returns CDR1 MNHNY and CDR2 SVGAGI (reference sequence). CDR3 length: 15 amino acids. V lost 6 bases, J lost 7 bases, and 10 bases stayed unmatched. The CDR3: CASRFPGQGVNEQFF. CDR3 bases: TGTGCCAGCAGATTCCCGGGACAGGGTGTTAATGAGCAGTTCTTC.

This sequence joins TRBV19 and TRBJ2-6; no clear D gene. The CDR3 runs 15 residues. The germline gives CDR1 LNHDA, CDR2 SQIVND (reference sequence). Trimming shortened V by 2 bases and J by 0 bases, and 5 bases separated the two germline ends. CDR3 nucleotides: TGTGCCAGTAGTATACAGAACTCTGGGGCCAACGTCCTGACTTTC. Its protein is CASSIQNSGANVLTF.

This chain joins TRBV27 and TRBJ1-6; no definite D call. The CDR3 runs 15 residues. Germline V lookup: CDR1 MNHEY, CDR2 SMNVEV (reference sequence). V was cut by 2 bases and J by 3 bases, with 8 bases left in between. Here the CDR3 DNA reads TGTGCCAGCAGTTTAGGGCAGGACTATAATTCACCCCTCCACTTT. Translated, it gives CASSLGQDYNSPLHF.

This chain joins TRBV7-2 and TRBJ2-7; tentatively, D is TRBD2 (5 bases). The CDR3 length is 14 residues. The germline V and J ends were trimmed by 1 base and 7 bases, with 14 bases remaining between them. Germline CDR1 SGHTA, CDR2 FQGNSA. The CDR3 DNA reads as TGTGCCAGCAGCTTAGGCGTGTATACGGGGGAGCAGTACTTC. As protein: CASSLGVYTGEQYF.

This rearrangement joins TRBV19 to TRBJ2-1; weak D call: TRBD1 (6 bases). Trimming removed 4 bases at V and 12 bases at J, with 16 bases between. Germline assignment: CDR1 LNHDA and CDR2 SQIVND (reference sequence). This CDR3 contains 13 residues. The CDR3 DNA follows: TGTGCCAGTAGTACCACCACAGGGTACGGGCAGTTCTTC. Translating it yields CASSTTTGYGQFF.

The rearrangement uses TRBV5-1 and TRBJ2-1; no definite D call. V dropped 4 bases and J dropped 0 bases, with 5 bases sitting between them. The CDR3 runs 13 residues. CDR1 is SGHRS, CDR2 YFSETQ, per germline. CDR3 sequence reads: CASSLSSYNEQFF. The DNA of the CDR3 is TGCGCCAGCAGCCTGAGCTCCTACAATGAGCAGTTCTTC. Full variable domain (outside the CDR3, taken from reference TRBV5-1 and TRBJ2-1): KAGVTQTPRYLIKTRGQQVTLSCSPISGHRSVSWYQQTPGQGLQFLFEYFSETQRNKGNFPGRFSGRQFSNSRSEMNVSTLELGDSALYLCASSLSSYNEQFFGPGTRLTVL.